This T cell receptor beta chain stems from a study of T cell clonality in common variable immunodeficiency. Germline V gives CDR1 KGHSH, CDR2 LQKENI. The CDR3 consists of 13 residues. This clone has a handful of counts. Read sequence stops 3 residues before the CDR3 end, and the germline J gene provides the missing end. Only in-frame clones appear in the TCRdb table, and some are missing; sequencing was by immunoSEQ multiplex PCR. The sample counts about 52,000 clones, none seen once; the ten largest own 1.8%. Sequences were obtained from peripheral blood mononuclear cells. The genes are TRBV18 and TRBJ2-4; possible D gene TRBD1, 5 bases. This receptor was obtained from a person aged 18-70 years in good health. CDR3 amino acids: CASAFTGTDGQYF. The sequenced CDR3 bases are TGTGCCAGCGCTTTTACAGGAACGGATGGT.